A single sample is the source of the 20 T cell receptor beta chains below, sequenced in a study of pediatric ulcerative colitis. The data were produced by immunoSEQ multiplex PCR, yet TCRdb's version contains in-frame clones alone and is incomplete. This table has 65,000 or so clones, less than 90% appearing once. The sample was blood. Source of these receptors: a boy aged 5 to 17 with severe ulcerative colitis.

V gene TRBV6-1 combines with J gene TRBJ2-1, with 16 nucleotides matching TRBD2. The V and J ends lost 0 bases and 8 bases, in that order; junction bases with no gene match: 7. Per the germline V gene, CDR1 is MNHNS and CDR2 is SASEGT. The CDR3 covers 18 residues. The CDR3 sequence: CASSEAGTSGRVSDEQFF. CDR3 bases: TGTGCCAGCAGTGAAGCCGGGACTAGCGGGAGGGTTAGCGATGAGCAGTTCTTC.

The genes are TRBV19 and TRBJ1-2; a possible D gene is TRBD1 (6 bases). V lost 3 bases and J 6 bases, leaving 17 bases between the germline ends. Per the germline V gene, CDR1 is LNHDA and CDR2 is SQIVND (reference sequence). There are 15 residues in the CDR3. In nucleotides, the CDR3 is TGTGCCAGTAGTATCGCGACGGGGGCTTTAAATGGCTACACCTTC. It yields the protein CASSIATGALNGYTF.

CDR3 sequence (DNA): TGTGCCAGCAGTTTACGGGGACTAGGAGCCCAGAGTACGCAGTATTTT. Protein product: CASSLRGLGAQSTQYF. This chain uses TRBV27 with TRBJ2-3; 8 positions agree with TRBD2. V was pared by 2 bases and J by 8 bases, with 12 bases of the junction left unmatched. This CDR3 comprises 16 residues. CDR1 and CDR2 (germline): MNHEY, SMNVEV (reference sequence).

The V call is TRBV19, the J call TRBJ2-7; 8 nucleotides match TRBD2. The germline V gene encodes CDR1 LNHDA and CDR2 SQIVND (reference sequence). The ends lost 4 bases at V and 7 bases at J; junction bases unmatched: 12. The CDR3 has 15 amino acids. Here the CDR3 reads CASSRVLAAPGEQYF. The DNA for the CDR3 is TGTGCCAGTAGTAGAGTACTAGCGGCCCCTGGAGAGCAGTACTTC.

This rearrangement joins TRBV7-9 to TRBJ2-5; TRBD1 or TRBD2 may be the D gene (5 bases each). The CDR3 is 15 residues long. The germline CDR1 and CDR2 sequences are SEHNR and FQNEAQ (reference sequence). Trimming left V 5 bases short and J 3 bases short, with 16 bases between. The CDR3 nucleotides are TGTGCCAGCAGCCCTCAGGGAGTATTGGAAGAGACCCAGTACTTC. Translation gives CASSPQGVLEETQYF.

The chain recombines TRBV5-1 with TRBJ1-1, with D unresolved. Germline assignment: CDR1 SGHRS and CDR2 YFSETQ. There are 15 residues in the CDR3. V was shortened by 4 bases and J by 2 bases, with 15 bases between the two germline ends. CDR3 in DNA: TGCGCCAGCAGCCCTTCGACGGGGTTTAACACTGAAGCTTTCTTT. Encoded protein: CASSPSTGFNTEAFF.

This clone was counted a few times. The chain carries TRBV9 and TRBJ2-3; TRBD1 might be the D (6 bases). The germline V gene encodes CDR1 SGDLS and CDR2 YYNGEE. The CDR3 sequence is 14 residues long. The ends were cut back, 4 bases at V and 2 bases at J, with 11 bases in the middle. CDR3 loop: CASSTGPDTDTQYF. DNA of the CDR3: TGTGCCAGCAGCACAGGGCCCGACACAGATACGCAGTATTTT.

The sample holds a few counts of this clone. V gene TRBV11-3 combines with J gene TRBJ2-7; the D call may be TRBD1 or TRBD2 (5 bases each). Germline V gene lookup returns CDR1 SGHNT and CDR2 YENEEA. Deletions cut 0 bases from V and 2 bases from J, with 11 bases between. This CDR3 has 15 amino acids. CDR3 coding DNA: TGTGCCAGCAGCTTAGAAGGGACGGTTACCTACGAGCAGTACTTC. Its protein product is CASSLEGTVTYEQYF.

This chain joins TRBV27 and TRBJ2-1, with D possibly called TRBD1 or TRBD2 (5 bases each). CDR3 length equals 15 residues. Trimming cost V 2 bases and J 8 bases, with 16 bases left between them. Looked up from germline, CDR1 is MNHEY and CDR2 is SMNVEV (reference sequence). For the CDR3, the DNA is TGTGCCAGCAGTTTAGGGGGAGTTGGGTTAGATGAGCAGTTCTTC. Translated, it gives CASSLGGVGLDEQFF.

Concerning this clone: Other nucleotide sequences from this sample produce the same CDR3. The chain uses TRBV7-9 and TRBJ2-1; D uncertain. This CDR3 has 11 amino acids. Trimming took 3 bases from V and 6 from J, leaving 3 bases between them. Per germline, CDR1 SEHNR and CDR2 FQNEAQ (reference sequence). The CDR3 here is CASSFSNEQFF. The CDR3 coding sequence is TGTGCCAGCAGCTTCTCCAATGAGCAGTTCTTC.

CDR3 residues: CASSVVGTSSYEQYF. As DNA, the CDR3 is TGTGCCAGCAGTGTAGTTGGGACTAGCTCTTACGAGCAGTACTTC. The chain uses TRBV2 and TRBJ2-7; TRBD2 agrees at 9 bases. Germline CDR1 and CDR2: SNHLY and FYNNEI. This CDR3 contains 15 residues. Unmatched junction bases numbered 8, after V lost 4 bases and J lost 4 bases.

In this sample, this clone turned up once. The rearrangement uses TRBV7-9 and TRBJ2-1, with 9 bases fitting TRBD2. Per the germline V gene, CDR1 is SEHNR and CDR2 is FQNEAQ (reference sequence). V trimming: 4 bases; J trimming: 2 bases; junction bases outside the gene matches: 9. The length of the CDR3 is 17 residues. CDR3 sequence: CASSSSLAGPAYNEQFF. The CDR3 DNA reads TGTGCCAGCAGCTCGAGCCTAGCGGGACCCGCCTACAATGAGCAGTTCTTC.

The rearrangement uses TRBV19 and TRBJ1-1; D not resolved. CDR3 length equals 16 residues. CDR1 and CDR2 (germline): LNHDA, SQIVND (reference sequence). With 5 bases removed from V and 0 bases from J, the gap between germline ends came to 16 bases. This CDR3 is CASSPTGSLMNTEAFF. The CDR3, as DNA: TGTGCCAGTAGTCCGACCGGGAGTCTGATGAACACTGAAGCTTTCTTT.

This chain links TRBV19 with TRBJ1-6, with a weak D call TRBD1 (5 bases). Germline V gene sequence: CDR1 LNHDA, CDR2 SQIVND (reference sequence). V gave up 7 bases and J gave up 0 bases, with 7 bases separating them. This CDR3 is built from 14 residues. CDR3 bases: TGTGCCAGTACAGGGAGCTCCTATAATTCACCCCTCCACTTT. Protein: CASTGSSYNSPLHF.

The chain joins TRBV5-6 to TRBJ2-2; D not certain. Trimming took 1 base from V and 0 from J, leaving 7 bases between them. This CDR3 contains 15 residues. Germline V lookup: CDR1 SGHDT, CDR2 YYEEEE. This CDR3 is CASSLTGANTGELFF. The DNA of the CDR3 is TGTGCCAGCAGCTTGACCGGCGCGAACACCGGGGAGCTGTTTTTT.

This clone was recorded only once. The CDR3 DNA reads TGTGCCAGCAGTCCCGACAGGGACAATGAGCAGTTCTTC. It translates to CASSPDRDNEQFF. This chain links TRBV2 with TRBJ2-1; 7 nucleotides line up with TRBD1. Germline V gene lookup returns CDR1 SNHLY and CDR2 FYNNEI. V dropped 5 bases and J dropped 5; count of bases not matched to a gene: 3. The CDR3 loop spans 13 amino acids.

This sequence joins TRBV27 and TRBJ1-1; D unclear. Germline lookup yields CDR1 MNHEY and CDR2 SMNVEV (reference sequence). V was cut by 0 bases and J by 5 bases, with 10 bases left in between. The CDR3 sequence is 14 residues long. CDR3 sequence: CASSLSSGLTEAFF. The CDR3 bases are TGTGCCAGCAGTTTATCATCAGGCCTAACTGAAGCTTTCTTT.

The gene calls are TRBV30 and TRBJ2-7, with 15 bases lining up with TRBD2. Unmatched junction bases numbered 17, after V lost 2 bases and J lost 6 bases. The CDR3 loop spans 19 amino acids. CDR1 GTSNPN and CDR2 SVGIG come from the germline V gene (reference sequence). This CDR3 is CAWSTYLRTGLAGGREQYF. CDR3 in DNA: TGTGCCTGGAGTACATACCTCCGAACGGGACTAGCGGGAGGCCGCGAGCAGTACTTC. The full variable domain, its missing parts supplied by reference TRBV30 and TRBJ2-7, is SQTIHQWPATLVQPVGSPLSLECTVEGTSNPNLYWYRQAAGRGLQLLFYSVGIGQISSEVPQNLSASRPQDRQFILSSKKLLLSDSGFYLCAWSTYLRTGLAGGREQYFGPGTRLTVT.

This clone was detected only once. The chain has TRBV7-3 and TRBJ1-1, with unresolved D. This CDR3 has 15 amino acids. Trimming took off 5 bases at V and 1 base at J, with 14 bases between the two ends. CDR1 and CDR2 from the germline V gene are SGHTA and FQGTGA. The CDR3 protein is CASSNTGSTNTEAFF. The CDR3 coding sequence is TGTGCCAGCAGCAACACCGGTTCGACGAACACTGAAGCTTTCTTT.

A single count supports this clone. The genes are TRBV5-4 and TRBJ2-5, with D possibly matching TRBD2 (5 bases). Per germline, CDR1 SGHNT and CDR2 YYREEE (reference sequence). The CDR3 is made up of 13 amino acids. Deletions cut 7 bases from V and 3 bases from J, with 13 bases between. The CDR3 DNA reads as TGTGCCAGCCGCGGGCCACGGGAAGAGACCCAGTACTTC. The encoded protein is CASRGPREETQYF.